These 32 T cell receptor beta chains were sequenced from one sample in a study of CD8 T cells in ankylosing spondylitis. Notes on the study in general: A TCR beta motif made of eight highly homologous variants seemed typical of ankylosing spondylitis blood.

No cognate antigen is known for these TCRs. In TCRdb, the 5' RACE reads were re-called with MiXCR into one record per CDR3 protein. This table holds fewer than 450,000 distinct CDR3 sequences, more than 15% found once. Sequencing used blood, either unsorted or a sorted T cell fraction (not recorded which). The source of these receptors is a male donor with ankylosing spondylitis.

This clonotype was picked up many times. This sequence joins TRBV12-3 or TRBV12-4 and TRBJ1-1; TRBD1 might be the D (5 bases). Trimming shortened V by 6 bases and J by 1 base, and 12 bases separated the two germline ends. This CDR3 has 14 amino acids. The CDR3 sequence: CASSPGDRNTEAFF. DNA of the CDR3: TGTGCCAGCAGCCCCGGCGACAGGAACACTGAAGCTTTCTTT.

The rearrangement joins TRBV10-3 to TRBJ2-7; D gene ambiguous. Trimming cost V 2 bases and J 9 bases, with 11 bases left between them. From germline, CDR1 is ENHRY and CDR2 SYGVKD. The CDR3 sequence is 12 residues long. This CDR3 is CAISEGGPGQYF. Written as DNA, the CDR3 is TGTGCCATCAGTGAGGGCGGCCCTGGGCAGTACTTC.

This clonotype was seen many times. V and J are TRBV18 and TRBJ1-1; D remains ambiguous. The V end was cut by 3 bases, the J end by 1 base, with 6 bases between. The length of the CDR3 is 13 residues. From germline, CDR1 is KGHSH and CDR2 LQKENI. DNA for the CDR3: TGTGCCAGCTCACCTAACGGGAACACTGAAGCTTTCTTT. Encoded protein: CASSPNGNTEAFF.

The J gene is TRBJ2-1, the V gene TRBV7-8; TRBD2 matches 8 bases. CDR1 and CDR2 (germline): SGHVS, FQNEAQ. V trimming: 1 base; J trimming: 4 bases; junction bases outside the gene matches: 6. The CDR3 sequence is 16 residues long. The CDR3 spells CASSLGSKRGYNEQFF. The CDR3 DNA sequence: TGTGCCAGCAGCTTAGGGTCCAAGCGGGGGTACAATGAGCAGTTCTTC. Variable domain in full (rest from reference TRBV7-8 and TRBJ2-1): GAGVSQSPRYKVAKRGQDVALRCDPISGHVSLFWYQQALGQGPEFLTYFQNEAQLDKSGLPSDRFFAERPEGSVSTLKIQRTQQEDSAVYLCASSLGSKRGYNEQFFGPGTRLTVL.

The rearrangement uses TRBV5-1 and TRBJ1-1, with D hard to call. V lost 3 bases and J lost 0, with 15 bases in between. Per the germline V gene, CDR1 is SGHRS and CDR2 is YFSETQ. The CDR3 consists of 16 residues. CDR3 DNA: TGCGCCAGCAGCTCCCAACAGTTATCAATGAACACTGAAGCTTTCTTT. Translating it yields CASSSQQLSMNTEAFF.

This sequence joins TRBV2 and TRBJ2-1, with D possibly being TRBD2 (5 bases). Trimming removed 6 bases from V and 0 bases from J, with 27 bases in between. Looked up from germline, CDR1 is SNHLY and CDR2 is FYNNEI. This CDR3 is built from 20 residues. DNA of the CDR3: TGTGCCAGCAGCCACTTAAAGGCCGAGACTACTCTAAGCTCCTACAATGAGCAGTTCTTC. It is translated as CASSHLKAETTLSSYNEQFF.

This clonotype was observed a handful of times. The CDR3 nucleotides read TGTGCCAGCAGCTCCGTAGCGGATCTGAGCTCCTACGAGCAGTACTTC. Translating it yields CASSSVADLSSYEQYF. J is TRBJ2-7 and V is TRBV7-2, with D tentatively TRBD2 (6 bases). The CDR3 runs 16 residues. V was pared by 4 bases and J by 0 bases, with 16 bases between. Looked up from germline, CDR1 is SGHTA and CDR2 is FQGNSA.

This clonotype has ten or more counts. V and J are TRBV12-3 or TRBV12-4 and TRBJ1-1, with D perhaps matching TRBD1 (6 bases). The CDR3 length is 15 residues. V gave up 8 bases and J gave up 1 base, with 17 bases separating them. CDR3 sequence: CASRTGGRKNTEAFF. As DNA, the CDR3 is TGTGCCAGCCGTACCGGGGGGCGAAAGAACACTGAAGCTTTCTTT.

Written as DNA, the CDR3 is TGTGCCAGCAGTTTATTCCCGCGGGCTGTAAGGACCGGGGAGCTGTTTTTT. This translates into CASSLFPRAVRTGELFF. This sequence joins TRBV27 and TRBJ2-2, with D possibly matching TRBD2 (5 bases). Trimming cost V 1 base and J 5 bases, with 17 bases left between them. The CDR3 has 17 amino acids. CDR1 and CDR2 from the germline V gene are MNHEY and SMNVEV (reference sequence).

The chain carries TRBV12-3 or TRBV12-4 and TRBJ1-1; the D gene is possibly TRBD1 (5 bases). Trimming removed 7 bases from V and 11 bases from J, with 20 bases in between. The CDR3 is 13 amino acids. DNA of the CDR3: TGTGCCAGCACCGACAGATGGGGAGGGCACGCTTTCTTT. Its protein is CASTDRWGGHAFF.

This clonotype was detected only a few times. V usage is TRBV30 and J usage is TRBJ2-3; 7 bases are shared with TRBD2. CDR1 is GTSNPN, CDR2 SVGIG, per germline (reference sequence). The CDR3 spans 12 residues. J lost 5 bases, V lost 7 bases, and 6 bases had no gene match. CDR3 in DNA: TGTGCCTCCGTCCCGGGGGGAGATACGCAGTATTTT. Amino acids: CASVPGGDTQYF.

This clonotype was seen repeatedly, ten times or more. V and J are TRBV10-3 and TRBJ2-3; 11 bases fit TRBD2. The CDR3 has 18 residues. Germline-derived CDR1 and CDR2 are ENHRY and SYGVKD. V gave up 0 bases and J gave up 0 bases; unmatched junction bases: 5. The CDR3 sequence: CAISESTSGDVSTDTQYF. The DNA of the CDR3 is TGTGCCATCAGTGAGTCGACTAGCGGGGACGTAAGCACAGATACGCAGTATTTT.

V is TRBV11-2 and J is TRBJ2-3; 12 bases map to TRBD1. The CDR3 extends over 15 amino acids. From germline, CDR1 is SGHAT and CDR2 FQNNGV. The J segment lost 6 bases and the V segment lost 7 bases, leaving 8 bases of the junction unmatched. The CDR3 coding sequence is TGTGCCAGCAACCCGGGACAGGGGGCCGGGGATACGCAGTATTTT. It codes for CASNPGQGAGDTQYF.

The rearrangement links TRBV3-1 to TRBJ2-5, with 11 bases that match TRBD2. Germline V gene sequence: CDR1 LGHDT, CDR2 YNNKEL (reference sequence). The V segment lost 0 bases and the J segment 3 bases; nucleotides outside the gene matches: 18. This CDR3 has 21 residues. This CDR3 reads CASSQEYIRPRLAGPKETQYF. The CDR3 nucleotides read TGTGCCAGCAGCCAAGAATACATTAGGCCCAGACTAGCGGGACCCAAAGAGACCCAGTACTTC.

This chain links TRBV7-2 with TRBJ1-1, with D possibly matching TRBD1 (6 bases). The CDR3 is made up of 14 amino acids. Trimming shortened V by 5 bases and J by 5 bases, and 15 bases separated the two germline ends. CDR1 and CDR2 (germline): SGHTA, FQGNSA. The CDR3 loop reads CASSGQTGTTEAFF. CDR3 nucleotides: TGTGCCAGCAGCGGACAGACAGGTACAACTGAAGCTTTCTTT.

The chain combines TRBV6-6 with TRBJ2-3; D not resolved. This CDR3 has 13 amino acids. CDR1 is MNHNY and CDR2 is SVGAGI in the germline V gene (reference sequence). V was cut by 0 bases and J by 6 bases, with 7 bases left in between. For the CDR3, the DNA is TGTGCCAGCAGTTACTCTGAGTTCGATACGCAGTATTTT. Protein: CASSYSEFDTQYF.

The gene calls are TRBV6-5 and TRBJ1-6, with D possibly matching TRBD1 (6 bases). V lost 3 bases and J lost 8, with 11 bases in between. The CDR3 is 14 residues long. Germline values: CDR1 MNHEY, CDR2 SVGAGI. The CDR3 protein is CASSYTGRDSPLHF. The CDR3 nucleotides are TGTGCCAGCAGTTATACAGGGAGGGATTCACCCCTCCACTTT.

V is TRBV5-1 and J is TRBJ1-4; no definite D call. The CDR3 spans 15 residues. Germline assignment: CDR1 SGHRS and CDR2 YFSETQ. V was shortened by 5 bases and J by 4 bases, with 15 bases between the two germline ends. Here the CDR3 reads CASRPWSLNNEKLFF. The CDR3 nucleotides are TGCGCCAGCAGGCCCTGGAGCTTAAATAATGAAAAACTGTTTTTT.

This chain links TRBV7-2 with TRBJ2-3, with 13 bases matching TRBD2. The CDR3 contains 15 residues. With 5 bases clipped from V and 5 bases from J, the junction kept 4 bases outside the gene matches. Germline V CDR1 and CDR2: SGHTA, FQGNSA. CDR3 nucleotides: TGTGCCAGCAGCCCGGGACTAGCGGGAATAGATACGCAGTATTTT. Translating it yields CASSPGLAGIDTQYF.

This clonotype occurred a few times. This chain joins TRBV5-5 and TRBJ2-3; tentative D call: TRBD2 (5 bases). The CDR3 has 16 amino acids. V was pared by 4 bases and J by 0 bases, with 15 bases between. CDR1 and CDR2 (germline): SGHKS, YYEKEE (reference sequence). DNA of the CDR3: TGTGCCAGCAGCCTAGCAATCGGCGGGAGCACAGATACGCAGTATTTT. This codes for CASSLAIGGSTDTQYF.

The CDR3 loop is CASSRGPQGELFF. The CDR3 DNA reads TGTGCCAGCAGTCGTGGCCCCCAGGGGGAGCTGTTTTTT. V and J are TRBV6-6 and TRBJ2-2; D gene ambiguous. Trimming shortened V by 5 bases and J by 8 bases, and 12 bases separated the two germline ends. The length of the CDR3 is 13 residues. Germline CDR1 MNHNY, CDR2 SVGAGI (reference sequence).

This chain links TRBV4-2 with TRBJ2-2; D remains unclear. The V and J ends lost 1 base and 5 bases respectively, with 5 bases between them. The CDR3 is 13 residues long. Germline lookup yields CDR1 LGHNA and CDR2 YNFKEQ. In nucleotides, the CDR3 is TGTGCCAGCAGCCAAGTCACTACCGGGGAGCTGTTTTTT. Protein product: CASSQVTTGELFF.

This clonotype was recorded a few times. The chain links TRBV9 to TRBJ2-7; no clear D gene. Germline V CDR1 and CDR2: SGDLS, YYNGEE. The germline V and J ends were trimmed by 5 bases and 5 bases, with 23 bases remaining between them. CDR3 length: 16 amino acids. In DNA, the CDR3 is TGTGCCAGCAGACCCCTTGGGCGGACCCAGGCCAACGAGCAGTACTTC. Translated: CASRPLGRTQANEQYF.

This clonotype was counted only a few times. V and J are TRBV27 and TRBJ1-6, with D unresolved. The CDR3 is 15 amino acids. Looked up from germline, CDR1 is MNHEY and CDR2 is SMNVEV (reference sequence). V gave up 1 base and J gave up 8 bases, with 12 bases separating them. The CDR3 coding sequence is TGTGCCAGCAGTTTATATGCCCGCCTGGATTCACCCCTCCACTTT. Translated: CASSLYARLDSPLHF.

This clonotype has more than one count but fewer than ten. The chain combines TRBV18 with TRBJ2-7; tentatively, D is TRBD1 or TRBD2 (5 bases each). Germline values: CDR1 KGHSH, CDR2 LQKENI. Trimming took off 2 bases at V and 0 bases at J, with 11 bases between the two ends. This CDR3 has 15 residues. CDR3 nucleotides: TGTGCCAGCTCACCAGGGACCGCTCTCTCCTACGAGCAGTACTTC. It encodes CASSPGTALSYEQYF.

This clonotype turned up a few times. The chain combines TRBV28 with TRBJ1-2; possible D gene TRBD1, 5 bases. Trimming cost V 5 bases and J 8 bases, with 18 bases left between them. The CDR3 is 14 amino acids. Germline-derived CDR1 and CDR2 are MDHEN and SYDVKM. The CDR3 bases are TGTGCCAGCAGTATTGACAGCCCCCCGGCGGGCTACACCTTC. This codes for CASSIDSPPAGYTF.

This clonotype was picked up many times. The chain has TRBV12-3 or TRBV12-4 and TRBJ1-2, with D unresolved. The CDR3 consists of 12 residues. Trimming took off 3 bases at V and 7 bases at J, with 9 bases between the two ends. The CDR3 bases are TGTGCCAGCAGTTTTGGGCTCACTGGCTACACCTTC. It translates to CASSFGLTGYTF.

This clonotype was seen only a few times. The chain is built from TRBV6-1 and TRBJ1-2; D may be TRBD1 (5 bases). Germline CDR1 is MNHNS and CDR2 is SASEGT. The V gene lost 6 bases and the J gene lost 4 bases, with 12 bases spanning the gap. The CDR3 has 13 amino acids. CDR3 in DNA: TGTGCCAGCAGAAAGACGGGGGTCTATGGCTACACCTTC. Amino acid sequence: CASRKTGVYGYTF.

The chain employs TRBV5-1 and TRBJ2-3; 11 bases are a match to TRBD2. The CDR3 length is 17 residues. Germline trimming cut 4 bases from V and 1 base from J; bases unmatched to any gene: 8. The germline gives CDR1 SGHRS, CDR2 YFSETQ. This CDR3 is CASSPLRTSGRTDTQYF. The CDR3 DNA follows: TGCGCCAGCAGCCCCCTACGGACTAGCGGGCGCACAGATACGCAGTATTTT.

At least ten counts were recorded for this clonotype. This rearrangement joins TRBV12-3 or TRBV12-4 to TRBJ1-2; D is unclear. The CDR3 contains 13 residues. V was cut by 5 bases and J by 4 bases, with 11 bases left in between. This chain's CDR3 is CASSPGLGYGYTF. The CDR3 bases are TGTGCCAGCAGTCCGGGGTTAGGCTATGGCTACACCTTC.

This clonotype showed up many times. This chain links TRBV11-2 with TRBJ1-1; D is possibly TRBD1 (5 bases). Between the trimmed V and J ends, which lost 0 bases and 3 bases, there was a span of 29 bases. Per the germline V gene, CDR1 is SGHAT and CDR2 is FQNNGV. This CDR3 spans 21 amino acids. The CDR3 DNA reads as TGTGCCAGCAGCTTAGATCCGGCAGAGTGGAGGGTTTCGGTAGGGGACACTGAAGCTTTCTTT. The encoded protein is CASSLDPAEWRVSVGDTEAFF.

A word on this clonotype: An end of the junction does not agree with germline; a read error may underlie this. The chain combines TRBV20-1 with TRBJ2-5; 9 nucleotides match TRBD1. The germline V gene has CDR1 DFQATT and CDR2 SNEGSKA (reference sequence). The CDR3 contains 17 residues. CDR3 loop: CCARGPGTGGHQETQYF. The DNA for the CDR3 is TGCTGTGCTAGAGGCCCTGGCACAGGGGGCCACCAAGAGACCCAGTACTTC.